The sequence of this T cell receptor (beta chain) was determined in a study of identical twins. This CDR3 contains 11 residues. Between the trimmed V and J ends, which lost 6 bases and 5 bases, there was a span of 10 bases. Per the germline V gene, CDR1 is DFQATT and CDR2 is SNEGSKA (reference sequence). Many counts were recorded for this clonotype. TCRdb recomputed calls from the 5' RACE reads with MiXCR, one row per CDR3 protein. In the table there are roughly 630,000 distinct CDR3 sequences, about 7% of which are singletons. This sample also appeared in a second study, on yellow fever vaccine responses in identical twins.

Sample: PBMCs. The chain carries TRBV20-1 and TRBJ1-1; weak D call: TRBD1 (5 bases). The TCR sequence derives from a woman between 18 and 29 years old in good health. The CDR3, as DNA: TGCAGTGCACCAGGGCAGACTGAAGCTTTCTTT. This codes for CSAPGQTEAFF.